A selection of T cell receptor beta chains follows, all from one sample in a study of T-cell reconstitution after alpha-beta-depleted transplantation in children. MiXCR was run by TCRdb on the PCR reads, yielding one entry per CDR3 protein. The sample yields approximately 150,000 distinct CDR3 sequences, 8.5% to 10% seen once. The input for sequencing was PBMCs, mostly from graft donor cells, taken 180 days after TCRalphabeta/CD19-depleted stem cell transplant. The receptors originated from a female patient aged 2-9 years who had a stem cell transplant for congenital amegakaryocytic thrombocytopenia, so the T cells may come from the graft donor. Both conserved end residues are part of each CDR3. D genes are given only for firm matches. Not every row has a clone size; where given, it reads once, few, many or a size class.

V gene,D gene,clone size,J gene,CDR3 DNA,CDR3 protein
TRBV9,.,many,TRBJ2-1,TGTGCCAGCAGCGTCTCCGGGACTGGTAACAATGAGCAGTTCTTC,CASSVSGTGNNEQFF
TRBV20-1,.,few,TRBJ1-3,TGCAGTGCTTCCGCCCGGGGGGCGAGGGGAAACACCATATATTTT,CSASARGARGNTIYF
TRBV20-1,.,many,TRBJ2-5,TGCAGTGCTAAAGATTGGGGCCTTTCGGAGACCCAGTACTTC,CSAKDWGLSETQYF
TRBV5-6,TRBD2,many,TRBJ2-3,TGTGCCAGCAGCTTGGTCGGGGGGGGGTATGATACGCAGTATTTT,CASSLVGGGYDTQYF
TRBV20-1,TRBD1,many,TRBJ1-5,TGCAGTGCTAGACCCAGGGGGCGCGGAGGAAATCAGCCCCAGCATTTT,CSARPRGRGGNQPQHF
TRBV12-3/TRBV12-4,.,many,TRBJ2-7,TGTGCCAGCAGTTTAGATCTGTACGAGCAGTACTTC,CASSLDLYEQYF
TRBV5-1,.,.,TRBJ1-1,TGCGCCAGCTCTTCCATCTTCGGGGGGAACACTGAAGCTTTCTTT,CASSSIFGGNTEAFF
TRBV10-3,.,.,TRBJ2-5,TGTGCCACCCTAGACTTTGGGCGGACCGAAGAGACCCAGTACTTC,CATLDFGRTEETQYF
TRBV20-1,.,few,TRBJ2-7,TGCAGTGCTAGAGATCAGGGGTACTCCTACGAGCAGTACTTC,CSARDQGYSYEQYF
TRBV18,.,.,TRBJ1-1,TGTGCCAGCTCACCCTCGTCTAACACTGAAGCTTTCTTT,CASSPSSNTEAFF
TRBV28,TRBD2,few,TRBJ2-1,TGTGCCAGCAGTTTACGGGCTAGCGGTGAGCAGTTCTTC,CASSLRASGEQFF
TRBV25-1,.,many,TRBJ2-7,TGTGCCAGCAGTGATTTCAGGGTGGGCTACGAGCAGTACTTC,CASSDFRVGYEQYF
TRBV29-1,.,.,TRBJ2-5,TGCAGCGTCCGGTACCAAGAGACCCAGTACTTC,CSVRYQETQYF
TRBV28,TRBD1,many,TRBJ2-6,TGTGCCAGCACCCCCGCAGGACAGGACCGCTCTGGGGCCAACGTCCTGACTTTC,CASTPAGQDRSGANVLTF
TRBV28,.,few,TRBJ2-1,TGTGCCAGCAGACGTTTGGACGGATCCTACAATGAGCAGTTCTTC,CASRRLDGSYNEQFF
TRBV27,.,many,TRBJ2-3,TGTGCCAGCAGTTTATTTGCGAAGAGCACAGATACGCAGTATTTT,CASSLFAKSTDTQYF
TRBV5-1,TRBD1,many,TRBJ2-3,TGCGCCAGCAGCATCGGACAGGTAGGAGATACGCAGTATTTT,CASSIGQVGDTQYF
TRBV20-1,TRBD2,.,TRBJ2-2,TGCAGTGCCCGTGCTGGGGGACTAGCAGCAAACACCGGGGAGCTGTTTTTT,CSARAGGLAANTGELFF
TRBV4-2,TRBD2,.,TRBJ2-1,TGTGCCAGCAGCCATAGGCGACTAGCGGGATTAAATGAGCAGTTCTTC,CASSHRRLAGLNEQFF
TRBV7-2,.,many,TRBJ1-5,TGTGCCAGCAGCTTAGTACGACAAGGGGGTCAGCCCCAGCATTTT,CASSLVRQGGQPQHF
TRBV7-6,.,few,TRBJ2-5,TGTGCCAGCAGCTCGCGGTCGGAGACCCAGTACTTC,CASSSRSETQYF
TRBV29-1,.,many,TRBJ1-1,TGCAGCGTTCCGGGACCCCTCAACACTGAAGCTTTCTTT,CSVPGPLNTEAFF